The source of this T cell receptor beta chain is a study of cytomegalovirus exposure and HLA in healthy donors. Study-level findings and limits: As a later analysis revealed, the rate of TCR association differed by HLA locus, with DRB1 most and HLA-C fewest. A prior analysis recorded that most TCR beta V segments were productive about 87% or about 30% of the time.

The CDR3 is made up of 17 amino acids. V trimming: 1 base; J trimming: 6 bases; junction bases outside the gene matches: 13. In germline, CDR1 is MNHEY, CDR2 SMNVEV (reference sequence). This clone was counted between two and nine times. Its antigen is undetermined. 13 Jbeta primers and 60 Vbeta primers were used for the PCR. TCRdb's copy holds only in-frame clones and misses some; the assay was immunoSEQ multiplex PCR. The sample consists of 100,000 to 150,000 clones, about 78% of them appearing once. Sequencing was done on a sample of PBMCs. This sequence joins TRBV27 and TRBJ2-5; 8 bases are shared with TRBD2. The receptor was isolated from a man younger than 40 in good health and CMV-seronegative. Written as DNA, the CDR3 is TGTGCCAGCAGTTTATTGGGGGCGGGGGGCCCAATAAAGACCCAGTACTTC. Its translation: CASSLLGAGGPIKTQYF.